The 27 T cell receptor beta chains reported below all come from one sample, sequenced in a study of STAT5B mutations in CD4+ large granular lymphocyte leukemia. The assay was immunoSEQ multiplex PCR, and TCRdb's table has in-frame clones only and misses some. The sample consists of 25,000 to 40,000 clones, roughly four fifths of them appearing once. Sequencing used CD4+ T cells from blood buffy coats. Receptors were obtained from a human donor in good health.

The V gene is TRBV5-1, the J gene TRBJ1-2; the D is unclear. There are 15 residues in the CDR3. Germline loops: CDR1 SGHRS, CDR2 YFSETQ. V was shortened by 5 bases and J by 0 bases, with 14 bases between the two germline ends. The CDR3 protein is CASSQQPGANYGYTF. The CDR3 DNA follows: TGCGCCAGCAGTCAGCAGCCTGGAGCTAACTATGGCTACACCTTC.

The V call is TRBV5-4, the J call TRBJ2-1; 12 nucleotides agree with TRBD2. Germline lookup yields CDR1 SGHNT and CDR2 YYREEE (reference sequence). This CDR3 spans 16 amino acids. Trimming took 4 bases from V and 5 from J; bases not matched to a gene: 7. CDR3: CASSQQTSGRNNEQFF. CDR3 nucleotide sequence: TGTGCCAGCAGCCAACAGACTAGCGGGAGAAACAATGAGCAGTTCTTC.

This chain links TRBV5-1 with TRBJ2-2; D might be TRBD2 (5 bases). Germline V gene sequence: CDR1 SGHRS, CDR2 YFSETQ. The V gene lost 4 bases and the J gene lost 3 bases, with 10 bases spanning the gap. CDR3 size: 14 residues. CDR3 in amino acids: CASSRSLDTGELFF. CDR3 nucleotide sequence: TGCGCCAGCAGCCGATCACTAGACACCGGGGAGCTGTTTTTT.

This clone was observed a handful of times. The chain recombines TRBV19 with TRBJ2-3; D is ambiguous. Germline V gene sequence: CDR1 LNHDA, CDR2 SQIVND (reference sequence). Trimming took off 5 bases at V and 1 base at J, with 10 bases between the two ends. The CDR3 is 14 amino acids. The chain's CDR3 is CASSPLGGTDTQYF. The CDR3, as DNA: TGTGCCAGTAGTCCCCTCGGAGGCACAGATACGCAGTATTTT.

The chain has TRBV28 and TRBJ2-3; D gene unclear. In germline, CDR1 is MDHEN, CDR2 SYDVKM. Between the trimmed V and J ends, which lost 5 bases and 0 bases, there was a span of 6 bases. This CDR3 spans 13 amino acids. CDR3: CASSIQSTDTQYF. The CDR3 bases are TGTGCCAGCAGTATTCAGAGCACAGATACGCAGTATTTT. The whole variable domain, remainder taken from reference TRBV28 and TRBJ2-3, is DVKVTQSSRYLVKRTGEKVFLECVQDMDHENMFWYRQDPGLGLRLIYFSYDVKMKEKGDIPEGYSVSREKKERFSLILESASTNQTSMYLCASSIQSTDTQYFGPGTRLTVL.

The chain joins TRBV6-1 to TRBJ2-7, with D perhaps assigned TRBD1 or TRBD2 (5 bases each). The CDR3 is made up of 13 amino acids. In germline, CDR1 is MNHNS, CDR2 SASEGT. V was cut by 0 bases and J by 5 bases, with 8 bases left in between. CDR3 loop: CASSEAGTNEQYF. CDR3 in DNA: TGTGCCAGCAGTGAAGCGGGGACGAACGAGCAGTACTTC.

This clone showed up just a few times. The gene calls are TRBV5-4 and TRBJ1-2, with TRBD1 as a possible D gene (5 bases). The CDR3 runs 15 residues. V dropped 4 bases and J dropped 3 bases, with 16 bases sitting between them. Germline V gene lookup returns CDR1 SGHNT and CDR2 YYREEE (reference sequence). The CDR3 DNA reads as TGTGCCAGCAGCCCTACGTGGGGGGAATACTATGGCTACACCTTC. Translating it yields CASSPTWGEYYGYTF.

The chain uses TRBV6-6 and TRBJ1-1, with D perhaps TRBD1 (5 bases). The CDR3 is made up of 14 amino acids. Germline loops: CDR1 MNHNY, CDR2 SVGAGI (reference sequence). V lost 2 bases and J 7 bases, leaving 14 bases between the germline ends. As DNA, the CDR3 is TGTGCCAGCAGTTACACTCTTGGTAGGGGTGAAGCTTTCTTT. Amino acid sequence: CASSYTLGRGEAFF.

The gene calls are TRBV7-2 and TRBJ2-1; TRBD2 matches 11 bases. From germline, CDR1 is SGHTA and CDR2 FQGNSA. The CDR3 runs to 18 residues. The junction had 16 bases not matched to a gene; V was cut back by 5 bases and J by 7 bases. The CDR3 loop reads CASSRGSGRGRVLNEQFF. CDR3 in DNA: TGTGCCAGCAGCCGAGGTAGCGGGAGGGGAAGGGTTTTAAATGAGCAGTTCTTC.

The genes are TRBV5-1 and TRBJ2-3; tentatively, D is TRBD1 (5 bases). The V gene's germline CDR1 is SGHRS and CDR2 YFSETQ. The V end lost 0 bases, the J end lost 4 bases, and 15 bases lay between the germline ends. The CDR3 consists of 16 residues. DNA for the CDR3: TGCGCCAGCAGCTTGGAAGGTGCAGGGAAAGCAGATACGCAGTATTTT. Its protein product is CASSLEGAGKADTQYF.

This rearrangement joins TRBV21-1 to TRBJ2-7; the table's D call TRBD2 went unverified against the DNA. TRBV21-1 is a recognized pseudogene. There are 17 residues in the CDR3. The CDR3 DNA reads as TGTGCCAGCAGCAATAGGAGCGCCCCTCCGTATTTCTACGAGCAGTACTTC. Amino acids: CASSNRSAPPYFYEQYF.

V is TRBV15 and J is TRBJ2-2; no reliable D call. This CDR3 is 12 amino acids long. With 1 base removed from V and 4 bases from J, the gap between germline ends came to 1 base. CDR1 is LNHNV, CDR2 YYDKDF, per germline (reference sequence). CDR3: CATSRATGELFF. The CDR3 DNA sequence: TGTGCCACCAGCAGAGCCACCGGGGAGCTGTTTTTT.

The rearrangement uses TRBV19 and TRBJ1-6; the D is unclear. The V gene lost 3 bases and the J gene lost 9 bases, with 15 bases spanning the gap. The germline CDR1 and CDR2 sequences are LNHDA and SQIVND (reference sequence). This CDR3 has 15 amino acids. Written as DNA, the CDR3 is TGTGCCAGTAGTATCGCACTGGACCCATTTTCACCCCTCCACTTT. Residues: CASSIALDPFSPLHF.

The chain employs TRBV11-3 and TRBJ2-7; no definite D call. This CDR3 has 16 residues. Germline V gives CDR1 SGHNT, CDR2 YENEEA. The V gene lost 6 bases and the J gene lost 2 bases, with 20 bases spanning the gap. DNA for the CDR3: TGTGCCAGCAGTCCCGGAAAATCGGGTAGAACCTACGAGCAGTACTTC. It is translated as CASSPGKSGRTYEQYF.

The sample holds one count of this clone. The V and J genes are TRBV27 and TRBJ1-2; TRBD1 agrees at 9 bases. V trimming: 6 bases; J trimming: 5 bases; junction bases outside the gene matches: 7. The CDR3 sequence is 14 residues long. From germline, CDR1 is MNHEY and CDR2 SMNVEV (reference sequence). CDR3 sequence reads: CASRIMGQGYGYTF. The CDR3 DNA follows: TGTGCCAGCAGGATAATGGGACAGGGATATGGCTACACCTTC.

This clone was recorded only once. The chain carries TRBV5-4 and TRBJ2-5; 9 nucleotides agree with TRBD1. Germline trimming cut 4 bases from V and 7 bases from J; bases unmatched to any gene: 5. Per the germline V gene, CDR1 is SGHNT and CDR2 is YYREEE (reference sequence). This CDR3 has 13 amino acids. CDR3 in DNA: TGTGCCAGCAGCCGGGACAGGGTAGGGACCCAGTACTTC. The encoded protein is CASSRDRVGTQYF.

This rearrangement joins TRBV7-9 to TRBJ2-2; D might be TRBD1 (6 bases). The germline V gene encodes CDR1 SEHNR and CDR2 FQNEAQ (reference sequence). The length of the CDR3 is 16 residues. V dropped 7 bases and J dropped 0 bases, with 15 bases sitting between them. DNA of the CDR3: TGTGCCAGCACCAATCCGACAGGAGCGAACACCGGGGAGCTGTTTTTT. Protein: CASTNPTGANTGELFF. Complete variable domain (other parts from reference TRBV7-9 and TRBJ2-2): DTGVSQNPRHKITKRGQNVTFRCDPISEHNRLYWYRQTLGQGPEFLTYFQNEAQLEKSRLLSDRFSAERPKGSFSTLEIQRTEQGDSAMYLCASTNPTGANTGELFFGEGSRLTVL.

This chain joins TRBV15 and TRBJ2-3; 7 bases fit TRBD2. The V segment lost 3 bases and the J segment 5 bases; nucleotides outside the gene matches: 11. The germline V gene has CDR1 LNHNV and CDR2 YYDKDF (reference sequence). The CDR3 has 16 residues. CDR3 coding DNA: TGTGCCACCAGCAGGGACGGGAGGCCGGGGGTAGATACGCAGTATTTT. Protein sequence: CATSRDGRPGVDTQYF. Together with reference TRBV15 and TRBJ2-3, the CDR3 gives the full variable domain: DAMVIQNPRYQVTQFGKPVTLSCSQTLNHNVMYWYQQKSSQAPKLLFHYYDKDFNNEADTPDNFQSRRPNTSFCFLDIRSPGLGDTAMYLCATSRDGRPGVDTQYFGPGTRLTVL.

CDR3 loop: CASSKDSNFYNEQFF. Here the CDR3 DNA reads TGTGCCAGCAGTAAGGACAGCAACTTCTACAATGAGCAGTTCTTC. V and J are TRBV2 and TRBJ2-1, with D tentatively TRBD1 (6 bases). The CDR3 length is 15 residues. Between the trimmed V and J ends, which lost 5 bases and 3 bases, there was a span of 14 bases. Germline V gene sequence: CDR1 SNHLY, CDR2 FYNNEI.

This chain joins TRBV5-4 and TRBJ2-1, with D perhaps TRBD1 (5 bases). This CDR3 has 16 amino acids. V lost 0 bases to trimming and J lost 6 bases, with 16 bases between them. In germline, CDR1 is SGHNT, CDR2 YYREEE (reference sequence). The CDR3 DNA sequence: TGTGCCAGCAGCTTGGGGGGCGGACAAGGGTTCAATGAGCAGTTCTTC. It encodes CASSLGGGQGFNEQFF. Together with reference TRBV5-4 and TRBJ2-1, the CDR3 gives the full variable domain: ETGVTQSPTHLIKTRGQQVTLRCSSQSGHNTVSWYQQALGQGPQFIFQYYREEENGRGNFPPRFSGLQFPNYSSELNVNALELDDSALYLCASSLGGGQGFNEQFFGPGTRLTVL.

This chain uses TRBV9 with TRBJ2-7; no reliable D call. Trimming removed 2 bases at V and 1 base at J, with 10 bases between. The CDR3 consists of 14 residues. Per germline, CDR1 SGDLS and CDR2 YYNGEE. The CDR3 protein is CASSVQSLSYEQYF. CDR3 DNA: TGTGCCAGCAGCGTGCAGAGTTTATCCTACGAGCAGTACTTC. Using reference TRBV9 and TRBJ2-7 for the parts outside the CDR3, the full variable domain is DSGVTQTPKHLITATGQRVTLRCSPRSGDLSVYWYQQSLDQGLQFLIQYYNGEERAKGNILERFSAQQFPDLHSELNLSSLELGDSALYFCASSVQSLSYEQYFGPGTRLTVT.

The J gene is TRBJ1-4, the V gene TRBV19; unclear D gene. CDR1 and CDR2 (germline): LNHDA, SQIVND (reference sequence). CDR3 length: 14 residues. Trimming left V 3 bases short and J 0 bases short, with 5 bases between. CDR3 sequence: CASSISATNEKLFF. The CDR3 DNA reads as TGTGCCAGTAGTATCTCAGCAACTAATGAAAAACTGTTTTTT.

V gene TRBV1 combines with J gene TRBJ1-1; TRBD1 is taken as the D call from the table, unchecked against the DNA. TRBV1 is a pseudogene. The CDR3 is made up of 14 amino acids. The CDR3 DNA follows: TGCACCAGCAGCCTTTCCAGGGGGAACACTGAAGCTTTCTTT. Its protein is CTSSLSRGNTEAFF.

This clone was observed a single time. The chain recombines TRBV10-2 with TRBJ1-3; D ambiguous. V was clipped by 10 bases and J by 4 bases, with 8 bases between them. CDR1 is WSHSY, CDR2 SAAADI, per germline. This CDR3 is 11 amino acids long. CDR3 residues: CATATGNTIYF. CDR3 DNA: TGCGCCACCGCTACAGGAAACACCATATATTTT.

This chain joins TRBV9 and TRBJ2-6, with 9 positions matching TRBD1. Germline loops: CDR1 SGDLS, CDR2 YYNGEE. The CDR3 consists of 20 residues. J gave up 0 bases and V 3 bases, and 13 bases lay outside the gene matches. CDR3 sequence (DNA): TGTGCCAGCAGCGGAAAGGGACCCGGGACAGGGCTCTCTGGGGCCAACGTCCTGACTTTC. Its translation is CASSGKGPGTGLSGANVLTF.

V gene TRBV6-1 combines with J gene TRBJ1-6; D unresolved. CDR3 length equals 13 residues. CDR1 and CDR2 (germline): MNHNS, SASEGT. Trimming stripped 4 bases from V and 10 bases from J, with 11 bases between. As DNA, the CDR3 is TGTGCCAGCAGTGTAGAGAGTCCCTCACCCCTCCACTTT. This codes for CASSVESPSPLHF.

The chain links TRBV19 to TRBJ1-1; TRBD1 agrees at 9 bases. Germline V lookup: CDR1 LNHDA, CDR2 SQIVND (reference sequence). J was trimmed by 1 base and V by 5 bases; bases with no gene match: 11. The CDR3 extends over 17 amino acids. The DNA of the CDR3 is TGTGCCAGTAGTCCTCAAGGGACAGGGTATCCGAACACTGAAGCTTTCTTT. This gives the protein CASSPQGTGYPNTEAFF.